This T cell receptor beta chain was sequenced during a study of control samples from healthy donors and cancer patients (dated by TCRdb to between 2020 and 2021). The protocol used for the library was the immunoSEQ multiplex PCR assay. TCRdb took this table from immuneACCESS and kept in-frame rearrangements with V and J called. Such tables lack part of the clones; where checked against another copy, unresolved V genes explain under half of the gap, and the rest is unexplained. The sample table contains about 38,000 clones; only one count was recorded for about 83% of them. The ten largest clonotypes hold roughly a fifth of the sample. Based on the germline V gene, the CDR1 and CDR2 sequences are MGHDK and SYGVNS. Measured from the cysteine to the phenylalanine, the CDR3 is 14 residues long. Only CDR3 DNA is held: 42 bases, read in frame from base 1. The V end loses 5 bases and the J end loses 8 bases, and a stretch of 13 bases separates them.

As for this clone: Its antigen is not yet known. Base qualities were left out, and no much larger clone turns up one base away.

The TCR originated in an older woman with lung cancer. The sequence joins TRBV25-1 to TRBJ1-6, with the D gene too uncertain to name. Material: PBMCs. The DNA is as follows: TGTGCCAGCAGTCCCACGGATGCCGATTCACCCCTCCACTTT. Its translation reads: CASSPTDADSPLHF.